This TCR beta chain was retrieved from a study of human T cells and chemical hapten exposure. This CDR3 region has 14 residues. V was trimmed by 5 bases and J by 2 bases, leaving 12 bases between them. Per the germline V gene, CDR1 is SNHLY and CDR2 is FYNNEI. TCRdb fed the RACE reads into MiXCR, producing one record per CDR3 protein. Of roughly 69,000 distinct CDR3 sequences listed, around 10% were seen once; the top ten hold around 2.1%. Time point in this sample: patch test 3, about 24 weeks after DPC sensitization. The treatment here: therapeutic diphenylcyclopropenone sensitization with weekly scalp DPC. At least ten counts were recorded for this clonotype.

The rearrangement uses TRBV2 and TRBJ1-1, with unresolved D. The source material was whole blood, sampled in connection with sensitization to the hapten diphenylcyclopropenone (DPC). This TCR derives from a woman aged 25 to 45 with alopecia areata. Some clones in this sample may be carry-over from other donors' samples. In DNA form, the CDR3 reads TGTGCCAGCAGTCCTGACATGCTCAACACTGAAGCTTTCTTT. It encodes CASSPDMLNTEAFF.